This TCR beta chain comes out of a study of identical twins. The study, taken as a whole, reports: There was an excess of low generation probability in the out-of-frame alpha sequences that twins shared.

This clonotype was detected only once. Its antigen is undetermined. Unique molecular identifiers were present on the cDNA, and a universal primer site came from template switching. TCRdb itself ran the 5' RACE reads through MiXCR, one entry per CDR3 protein. The data contain 1,800,000 or so distinct CDR3 sequences, around a third of them singletons. The sample was cord blood. The clonotype comes from a newborn girl in good health.

The CDR3, as DNA: TGTGCCAGCAGCCAAGACACTAGCGGGAGGCGGTACTTC. It codes for CASSQDTSGRRYF. The V gene is TRBV3-1, the J gene TRBJ2-7; 12 bases map to TRBD2. The V gene's germline CDR1 is LGHDT and CDR2 YNNKEL (reference sequence). This CDR3 is 13 amino acids long. V shed 0 bases and J 12 bases; nucleotides not matched to a gene: 3.